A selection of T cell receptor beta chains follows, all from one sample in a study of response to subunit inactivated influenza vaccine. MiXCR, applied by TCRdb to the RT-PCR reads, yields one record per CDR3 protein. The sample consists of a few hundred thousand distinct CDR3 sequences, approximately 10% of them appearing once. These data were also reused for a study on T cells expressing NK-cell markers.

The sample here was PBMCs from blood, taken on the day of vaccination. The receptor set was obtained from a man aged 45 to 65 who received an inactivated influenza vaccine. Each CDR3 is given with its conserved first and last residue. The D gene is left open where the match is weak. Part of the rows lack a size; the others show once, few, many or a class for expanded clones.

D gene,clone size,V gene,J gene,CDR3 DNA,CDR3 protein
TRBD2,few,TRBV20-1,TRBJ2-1,TGCAGTGCTGCCGGGACTAGCATCAGTGAGCAGTTCTTC,CSAAGTSISEQFF
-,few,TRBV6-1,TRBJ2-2,TGTGCCAGCAAGCCAGGGACAACGAACACCGGGGAGCTGTTTTTT,CASKPGTTNTGELFF
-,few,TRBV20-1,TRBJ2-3,TGCAGTGCTAGAGATATCCGGCAGGGAAGGGCAGATACGCAGTATTTT,CSARDIRQGRADTQYF
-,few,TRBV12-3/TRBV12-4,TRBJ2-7,TGTGCCAGCAGTTTGCGGCAGGGTTCGGGGGAGCAGTACTTC,CASSLRQGSGEQYF
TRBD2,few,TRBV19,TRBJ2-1,TGTGCCAGTAGTCGAAAGGGACTATCCACACTTCCCTACAATGAGCAGTTCTTC,CASSRKGLSTLPYNEQFF
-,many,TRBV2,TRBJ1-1,TGTGCCAGCAGTACCAGACAGAACACTGAAGCTTTCTTT,CASSTRQNTEAFF
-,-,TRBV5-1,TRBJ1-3,TGCGCCAGCAGACCGGGAAGGCTGACGGAAGGAAACACCATATATTTT,CASRPGRLTEGNTIYF
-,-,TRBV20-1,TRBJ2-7,TGCAGTGCTAGTTTTCCGGGGAGGCGGTACGAGCAGTACTTC,CSASFPGRRYEQYF
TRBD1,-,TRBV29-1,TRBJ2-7,TGCAGCGTAAAGACAGGGAGCTCCTACGAGCAGTACTTC,CSVKTGSSYEQYF
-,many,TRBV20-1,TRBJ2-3,TGCAGTGCACGGTTGGGTACGCAGTATTTT,CSARLGTQYF
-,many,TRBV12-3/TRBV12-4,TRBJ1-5,TGTGCCAGCAGTTTAGACAATGCTCAGCCCCAGCATTTT,CASSLDNAQPQHF
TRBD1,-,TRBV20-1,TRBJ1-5,TGCAGCGGAGGGACAGTGGGTCAGCCCCAGCATTTT,CSGGTVGQPQHF
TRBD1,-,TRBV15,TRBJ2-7,TGTGCCACCAGCAGGGACAGGGGGTTTCACGAGCAGTACTTC,CATSRDRGFHEQYF
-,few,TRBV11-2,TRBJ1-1,TGTGCCAGCAGCATCTCCGCTGAAGCTTTCTTT,CASSISAEAFF
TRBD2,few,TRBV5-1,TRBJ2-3,TGCGCCAGCAGCTTGGCCCGTGGCGGGAGGGCCCTAGATACGCAGTATTTT,CASSLARGGRALDTQYF
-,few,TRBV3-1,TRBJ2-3,TGTGCCAGCAGCTTCGCGGGACTCAACACAGATACGCAGTATTTT,CASSFAGLNTDTQYF
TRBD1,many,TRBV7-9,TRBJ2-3,TGTGCCAGCAGCTCCCGACAGGGGGGCAGCACAGATACGCAGTATTTT,CASSSRQGGSTDTQYF
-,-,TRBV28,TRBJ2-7,TGTGCCAGCAGTTTATACAAAGGAGAGCAGTACTTC,CASSLYKGEQYF
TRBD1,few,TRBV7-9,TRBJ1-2,TGTGCCAGCAGTCGGACAGGGGAAGGCTACACCTTC,CASSRTGEGYTF
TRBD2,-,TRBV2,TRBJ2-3,TGTGCCAGCAGTGCCTACCTAGCGGGGTCTAGCACAGATACGCAGTATTTT,CASSAYLAGSSTDTQYF
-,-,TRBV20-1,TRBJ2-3,TGCAGTGCTAGAGATCAGGGGTGGGGAGATACGCAGTATTTT,CSARDQGWGDTQYF
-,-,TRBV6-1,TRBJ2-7,TGTGCCAGCAGTCCTCTAGCTCCGACCCGCGAGCAGTACTTC,CASSPLAPTREQYF
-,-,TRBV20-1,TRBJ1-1,TGCAGTGCTAGGATGGACACTGAAGCTTTCTTT,CSARMDTEAFF
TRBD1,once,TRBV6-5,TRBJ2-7,TGTGCCAGCAGTTACAGCTGGGACAGGGACGGCGAGCAGTACTTC,CASSYSWDRDGEQYF
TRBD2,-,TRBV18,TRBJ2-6,TGTGCCAGCTCACCACCGAAATACTGGTTAGGGCTAGCGGGCTCTGGGGCCAACGTCCTGACTTTC,CASSPPKYWLGLAGSGANVLTF
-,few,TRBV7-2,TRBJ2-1,TGTGCCAGCAGCTTACCTCAGGGTTATGAGCAGTTCTTC,CASSLPQGYEQFF
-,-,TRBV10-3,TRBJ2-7,TGTGCCATCAGTGATGCGGGGCTCCTCGAGCAGTACTTC,CAISDAGLLEQYF
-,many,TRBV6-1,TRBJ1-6,TGTGCCAGCACCCGCGGCGGACGGAGAAATTCACCCCTCCACTTT,CASTRGGRRNSPLHF
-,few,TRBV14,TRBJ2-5,TGTGCCGTAGATCTTCACCAAGAGACCCAGTACTTC,CAVDLHQETQYF
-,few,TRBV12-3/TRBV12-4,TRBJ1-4,TGTGCCAGCAGTTTAGTCCGGGGCAGGGGCAGGTTACGGAACGAAAAACTGTTTTTT,CASSLVRGRGRLRNEKLFF
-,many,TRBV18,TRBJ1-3,TGTGCCAGCTCACCTTCTCGAGGAAACACCATATATTTT,CASSPSRGNTIYF